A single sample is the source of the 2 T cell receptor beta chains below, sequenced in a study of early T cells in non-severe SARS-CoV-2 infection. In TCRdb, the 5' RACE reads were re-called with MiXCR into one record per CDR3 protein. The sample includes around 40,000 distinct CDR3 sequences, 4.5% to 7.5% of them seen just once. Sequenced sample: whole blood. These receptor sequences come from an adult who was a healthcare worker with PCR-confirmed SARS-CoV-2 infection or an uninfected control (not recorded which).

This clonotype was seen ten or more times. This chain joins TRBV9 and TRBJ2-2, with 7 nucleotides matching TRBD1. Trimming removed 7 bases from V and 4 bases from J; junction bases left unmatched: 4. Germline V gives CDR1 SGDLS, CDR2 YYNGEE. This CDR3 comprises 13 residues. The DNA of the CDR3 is TGTGCCAGCCAGGGACAGAGCACCGGGGAGCTGTTTTTT. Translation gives CASQGQSTGELFF.

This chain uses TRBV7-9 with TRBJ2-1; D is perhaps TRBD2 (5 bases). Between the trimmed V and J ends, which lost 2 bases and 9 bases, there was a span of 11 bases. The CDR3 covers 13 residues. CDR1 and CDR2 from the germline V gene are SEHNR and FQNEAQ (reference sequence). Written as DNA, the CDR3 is TGTGCCAGCAGCTTAAGGTCGGGGATTGAGCAGTTCTTC. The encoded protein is CASSLRSGIEQFF. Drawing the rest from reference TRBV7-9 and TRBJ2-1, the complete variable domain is DTGVSQNPRHKITKRGQNVTFRCDPISEHNRLYWYRQTLGQGPEFLTYFQNEAQLEKSRLLSDRFSAERPKGSFSTLEIQRTEQGDSAMYLCASSLRSGIEQFFGPGTRLTVL.